This T cell receptor (beta chain) appears in the sequencing data of a study of blood T cell repertoires in COVID-19. Overall study: From the United States, Italy and Spain came samples of acute and convalescent COVID-19. T cells, B-cell-depleted T cells, or PBMCs provided the cDNA or gDNA that served as material.

Seattle's enrolled individuals joined amid active infection and were then monitored longitudinally. Remarks on this clone: The sample holds other DNA sequences that translate to the same CDR3.

In the study's own analysis: Amplified reference gene primers provided the basis for estimating nucleated cell counts. The table came from immunoSEQ multiplex PCR; TCRdb's copy has only in-frame clones and leaves some out. V and J calls plus clone size are reproduced from that table; the DNA served to infer D and trimming. The sample lists around 480,000 clones, approximately 88% occurring once. Germline trimming cut 3 bases from V and 4 bases from J; bases unmatched to any gene: 1. The CDR3 extends over 13 amino acids. CDR1 and CDR2 (germline): KGHSH, LQKENI. The V and J genes are TRBV18 and TRBJ1-1; 8 bases match TRBD1. The clonotype comes from a woman in her forties or fifties with COVID-19, enrolled during active disease. Material for sequencing was peripheral blood. The CDR3 DNA sequence: TGTGCCAGCTCACCCGACAGGGGCACTGAAGCTTTCTTT. Its translation is CASSPDRGTEAFF. Full variable domain (missing parts from reference TRBV18 and TRBJ1-1): NAGVMQNPRHLVRRRGQEARLRCSPMKGHSHVYWYRQLPEEGLKFMVYLQKENIIDESGMPKERFSAEFPKEGPSILRIQQVVRGDSAAYFCASSPDRGTEAFFGQGTRLTVV.